These 25 T cell receptor beta chains originate from one sample sequenced in a study of CD8+ T cells in alopecia areata. RNA extraction and reverse transcription yielded cDNA as sequencing template. The data were produced by immunoSEQ multiplex PCR, yet TCRdb's version contains in-frame clones alone and is incomplete. The repertoire holds about 120,000 clones, with around 50% as singletons. The specimen sequenced was NKG2D-low CD8+ T cells sorted from blood. Every receptor here comes from a human donor with alopecia areata.

The rearrangement joins TRBV4-1 to TRBJ2-1, with TRBD1 matching 7 bases. The CDR3 covers 14 residues. V lost 3 bases to trimming and J lost 4 bases; unmatched junction nucleotides: 3. Per germline, CDR1 MGHRA and CDR2 YSYEKL. The CDR3 sequence is CASSHGTDYNEQFF. In nucleotides, the CDR3 is TGCGCCAGCAGCCACGGGACAGATTACAATGAGCAGTTCTTC.

The V call is TRBV5-6, the J call TRBJ2-5, with D uncertain. Looked up from germline, CDR1 is SGHDT and CDR2 is YYEEEE. CDR3 length: 11 residues. V was cut by 0 bases and J by 3 bases, with 0 bases left in between. CDR3 protein: CASSLEETQYF. The CDR3 nucleotides are TGTGCCAGCAGCTTGGAAGAGACCCAGTACTTC.

This clone showed up just a few times. The rearrangement joins TRBV11-2 to TRBJ2-6; D unclear. CDR1 and CDR2 from the germline V gene are SGHAT and FQNNGV. This CDR3 comprises 13 residues. V lost 5 bases, J lost 4 bases, and 6 bases lay in between. The chain's CDR3 is CASSLVGANVLTF. DNA of the CDR3: TGTGCCAGCAGCCTCGTGGGGGCCAACGTCCTGACTTTC. The full variable domain, rest sourced from reference TRBV11-2 and TRBJ2-6, is EAGVAQSPRYKIIEKRQSVAFWCNPISGHATLYWYQQILGQGPKLLIQFQNNGVVDDSQLPKDRFSAERLKGVDSTLKIQPAKLEDSAVYLCASSLVGANVLTFGAGSRLTVL.

This clone was picked up a small number of times. The chain recombines TRBV29-1 with TRBJ2-3; 7 nucleotides agree with TRBD1. Germline trimming cut 4 bases from V and 2 bases from J; bases unmatched to any gene: 6. This CDR3 has 14 residues. Germline V gene data show CDR1 as SQVTM and CDR2 as ANQGSEA. In DNA form, the CDR3 reads TGCAGCGTTGGTGGGACAGCTATCACAGATACGCAGTATTTT. It translates to CSVGGTAITDTQYF.

This clone has a handful of counts. The DNA for the CDR3 is TGTGCCATTAGCGAGAGTAATTCACCCCTCCACTTT. Amino acids: CAISESNSPLHF. V gene TRBV7-9 combines with J gene TRBJ1-6; D unclear. Germline assignment: CDR1 SEHNR and CDR2 FQNEAQ (reference sequence). The CDR3 has 12 amino acids. V shed 10 bases and J shed 6 bases, with 10 bases lying between them.

This clone was counted a few times. The chain is built from TRBV29-1 and TRBJ2-1, with D unresolved. Germline values: CDR1 SQVTM, CDR2 ANQGSEA. V was clipped by 3 bases and J by 7 bases, with 7 bases between them. The CDR3 spans 11 residues. The CDR3 loop is CSVEIQNEQFF. The CDR3 DNA reads TGCAGCGTTGAGATTCAAAATGAGCAGTTCTTC.

The chain has TRBV28 and TRBJ2-7; a possible D gene is TRBD1 (5 bases). V lost 3 bases to trimming and J lost 4 bases, with 10 bases between them. The CDR3 extends over 13 amino acids. Germline assignment: CDR1 MDHEN and CDR2 SYDVKM. Written as DNA, the CDR3 is TGTGCCAGCAGTTTTAACAGGTATTACGAGCAGTACTTC. It is translated as CASSFNRYYEQYF.

Only one count was recorded for this clone. The rearrangement joins TRBV29-1 to TRBJ1-6; D gene ambiguous. Trimming removed 4 bases at V and 12 bases at J, with 13 bases between. Germline V CDR1 and CDR2: SQVTM, ANQGSEA. This CDR3 contains 12 residues. CDR3 in DNA: TGCAGCGTTGCGGACGGTGTTCAACCCCTCCACTTT. It encodes CSVADGVQPLHF.

V and J are TRBV11-2 and TRBJ2-5; D might be TRBD2 (6 bases). CDR1 is SGHAT and CDR2 is FQNNGV in the germline V gene. Between the trimmed V and J ends, which lost 5 bases and 4 bases, there was a span of 17 bases. The CDR3 spans 15 residues. CDR3 sequence reads: CASSPSTGTAETQYF. The CDR3 DNA reads as TGTGCCAGCAGCCCAAGCACCGGGACTGCAGAGACCCAGTACTTC.

The genes are TRBV29-1 and TRBJ2-1, with 7 nucleotides matching TRBD2. The CDR3 length is 13 residues. Germline V gene lookup returns CDR1 SQVTM and CDR2 ANQGSEA. V was pared by 2 bases and J by 8 bases, with 6 bases of the junction left unmatched. The CDR3 protein is CSVESGLVDEQFF. The CDR3 region has the DNA TGCAGCGTTGAATCAGGACTAGTCGATGAGCAGTTCTTC.

This clone appeared a few times. The CDR3 coding sequence is TGCAGCGTTCCCGAGCTACTGGAGACCCAGTACTTC. It yields the protein CSVPELLETQYF. This sequence joins TRBV29-1 and TRBJ2-5; no clear D. The V end lost 5 bases, the J end lost 5 bases, and 12 bases lay between the germline ends. The length of the CDR3 is 12 residues. Germline CDR1 and CDR2: SQVTM and ANQGSEA.

The J gene is TRBJ1-2, the V gene TRBV29-1; 8 bases fit TRBD1. Germline-derived CDR1 and CDR2 are SQVTM and ANQGSEA. Trimming removed 3 bases from V and 8 bases from J; junction bases left unmatched: 5. The CDR3 is made up of 12 amino acids. Here the CDR3 reads CSVDSGGEGYTF. The CDR3 DNA sequence: TGCAGCGTTGATTCAGGGGGCGAGGGCTACACCTTC.

This sequence joins TRBV29-1 and TRBJ2-2; the D is unclear. Germline V lookup: CDR1 SQVTM, CDR2 ANQGSEA. Trimming left V 4 bases short and J 7 bases short, with 7 bases between. The CDR3 is 11 residues long. CDR3 nucleotide sequence: TGCAGCGTTGGGCTGTTCGGGGAGCTGTTTTTT. It encodes CSVGLFGELFF.

The J gene is TRBJ1-2, the V gene TRBV28; no definite D call. V was shortened by 5 bases and J by 2 bases, with 12 bases between the two germline ends. Germline V CDR1 and CDR2: MDHEN, SYDVKM. The CDR3 consists of 14 residues. The CDR3, as DNA: TGTGCCAGCAGTCACCCGGACGGAAACTATGGCTACACCTTC. This encodes CASSHPDGNYGYTF.

This chain links TRBV2 with TRBJ2-7, with 10 bases fitting TRBD2. Germline assignment: CDR1 SNHLY and CDR2 FYNNEI. This CDR3 spans 13 amino acids. The V and J ends lost 11 bases and 5 bases, in that order; junction bases with no gene match: 9. The CDR3 DNA reads as TGTGCCTCCAAGGCTAGCGGGGGCCACGAGCAGTACTTC. Translated, it gives CASKASGGHEQYF. The complete variable domain, with remaining parts taken from reference TRBV2 and TRBJ2-7, reads EPEVTQTPSHQVTQMGQEVILRCVPISNHLYFYWYRQILGQKVEFLVSFYNNEISEKSEIFDDQFSVERPDGSNFTLKIRSTKLEDSAMYFCASKASGGHEQYFGPGTRLTVT.

J is TRBJ1-5 and V is TRBV30, with D possibly TRBD1 on 6 matching bases. V lost 3 bases to trimming and J lost 13 bases, with 16 bases between them. CDR1 GTSNPN and CDR2 SVGIG come from the germline V gene (reference sequence). CDR3 length: 12 residues. DNA for the CDR3: TGTGCCTGGAGGGGGGCGGACCTCCGGCAGCATTTT. This translates into CAWRGADLRQHF.

The rearrangement uses TRBV4-1 and TRBJ2-1; D gene ambiguous. Germline V gene lookup returns CDR1 MGHRA and CDR2 YSYEKL. The CDR3 has 11 amino acids. Trimming removed 0 bases at V and 6 bases at J, with 0 bases between. The CDR3 here is CASSQDNEQFF. CDR3 nucleotides: TGCGCCAGCAGCCAAGACAATGAGCAGTTCTTC.

The chain recombines TRBV29-1 with TRBJ2-7; D is ambiguous. From germline, CDR1 is SQVTM and CDR2 ANQGSEA. The CDR3 contains 14 residues. Trimming cost V 3 bases and J 3 bases, with 15 bases left between them. The CDR3: CSVERDTDDYEQYF. The CDR3 nucleotides read TGCAGCGTTGAGCGTGACACGGATGACTACGAGCAGTACTTC.

In its sample, this clone was seen a few times. The DNA for the CDR3 is TGTGCCAGCACCAAAATCGTTCTAGCGGGAGCCCCCTACGAGCAGTACTTC. It yields the protein CASTKIVLAGAPYEQYF. The chain couples TRBV28 to TRBJ2-7; 10 nucleotides line up with TRBD2. The CDR3 has 17 amino acids. Per germline, CDR1 MDHEN and CDR2 SYDVKM. Trimming took 7 bases from V and 2 from J; bases not matched to a gene: 14.

The V and J genes are TRBV7-9 and TRBJ2-1; D possibly corresponds to TRBD1 (6 bases). Between the trimmed V and J ends, which lost 4 bases and 9 bases, there was a span of 19 bases. Germline V gives CDR1 SEHNR, CDR2 FQNEAQ (reference sequence). The CDR3 extends over 15 amino acids. The DNA of the CDR3 is TGTGCCAGCAGCTACCTCCGATCAGGGGCCCGTGAGCAGTTCTTC. It is translated as CASSYLRSGAREQFF.

The V gene is TRBV28, the J gene TRBJ2-7; 9 bases are a match to TRBD1. Trimming cost V 2 bases and J 5 bases; bases outside gene matches: 7. This CDR3 spans 15 amino acids. The V gene's germline CDR1 is MDHEN and CDR2 SYDVKM. The CDR3 DNA is TGTGCCAGCAGTTTAGACGGGACAGGGTCCCACGAGCAGTACTTC. The encoded protein is CASSLDGTGSHEQYF.

The sample holds a few counts of this clone. The genes are TRBV28 and TRBJ2-7; D is perhaps TRBD1 (6 bases). Trimming cost V 4 bases and J 12 bases, with 10 bases left between them. The germline V gene encodes CDR1 MDHEN and CDR2 SYDVKM. This CDR3 comprises 10 residues. CDR3: CASSSGTMYF. The CDR3 DNA sequence: TGTGCCAGCAGTTCCGGGACAATGTACTTC.

V and J are TRBV29-1 and TRBJ1-1, with a weak D call TRBD1 (5 bases). Germline loops: CDR1 SQVTM, CDR2 ANQGSEA. The V gene lost 3 bases and the J gene lost 1 base, with 15 bases spanning the gap. There are 15 residues in the CDR3. The DNA for the CDR3 is TGCAGCGTTGATCCCCCCGCAACAGGGAACACTGAAGCTTTCTTT. Amino acids: CSVDPPATGNTEAFF.

The sample holds a few counts of this clone. This chain connects TRBV28 to TRBJ2-3, with D maybe TRBD1 (6 bases). Per the germline V gene, CDR1 is MDHEN and CDR2 is SYDVKM. Trimming left V 3 bases short and J 1 base short, with 8 bases between. The CDR3 loop spans 14 amino acids. CDR3 sequence: CASSFRQGTDTQYF. The DNA for the CDR3 is TGTGCCAGCAGTTTCCGACAGGGCACAGATACGCAGTATTTT.

The chain recombines TRBV29-1 with TRBJ1-2, with 7 positions matching TRBD1. The CDR3 spans 13 residues. The V gene end was trimmed by 3 bases and the J gene end by 2 bases; junction bases not matched to a gene: 3. The germline V gene has CDR1 SQVTM and CDR2 ANQGSEA. CDR3 loop: CSVEDRKNYGYTF. For the CDR3, the DNA is TGCAGCGTTGAGGACAGGAAGAACTATGGCTACACCTTC.